Following are 21 T cell receptor beta chains from one sample sequenced in a study of blood T cell repertoires in COVID-19. Sequencing was performed with immunoSEQ multiplex PCR; in TCRdb, only in-frame clones are kept and a portion is missing. The sample records about 49,000 clones, around 90% being singletons. The sample consisted of peripheral blood. These receptor sequences come from an elderly man with acute or convalescent COVID-19.

The chain carries TRBV19 and TRBJ2-1; a weak D match, TRBD1 (5 bases). CDR3 length: 15 amino acids. The germline V and J ends were trimmed by 0 bases and 0 bases, with 6 bases remaining between them. Germline CDR1 and CDR2: LNHDA and SQIVND (reference sequence). CDR3 loop: CASSIEGHSYNEQFF. CDR3 DNA: TGTGCCAGTAGTATAGAGGGGCACTCCTACAATGAGCAGTTCTTC.

The gene calls are TRBV30 and TRBJ1-1, with D perhaps TRBD1 (5 bases). The CDR3 totals 13 residues. In germline, CDR1 is GTSNPN, CDR2 SVGIG (reference sequence). V lost 2 bases and J 3 bases, leaving 10 bases between the germline ends. The CDR3 nucleotides read TGTGCCTGGAGTCTAGGGGCAGACACTGAAGCTTTCTTT. As protein: CAWSLGADTEAFF.

In this sample, this clone turned up once. The chain recombines TRBV30 with TRBJ1-6, with no clear D. Germline V gives CDR1 GTSNPN, CDR2 SVGIG (reference sequence). V was clipped by 4 bases and J by 0 bases, with 7 bases between them. The CDR3 is 14 amino acids. The CDR3 nucleotides read TGTGCCTGGATGCTTAGCTCCTATAATTCACCCCTCCACTTT. Protein: CAWMLSSYNSPLHF.

J is TRBJ1-1 and V is TRBV6-5, with TRBD1 identical over 9 bases. Germline CDR1 and CDR2: MNHEY and SVGAGI. The CDR3 is made up of 12 amino acids. The J segment lost 12 bases and the V segment lost 6 bases, leaving 8 bases of the junction unmatched. CDR3: CASSPGTGKTFF. CDR3 nucleotides: TGTGCCAGCAGCCCCGGGACAGGGAAGACTTTCTTT.

The chain employs TRBV9 and TRBJ2-1; unclear D gene. The CDR3 covers 15 residues. In germline, CDR1 is SGDLS, CDR2 YYNGEE. V was cut by 1 base and J by 0 bases, with 8 bases left in between. In DNA, the CDR3 is TGTGCCAGCAGCGTAAGGAGCCTCTCCTACAATGAGCAGTTCTTC. The encoded protein is CASSVRSLSYNEQFF.

The V call is TRBV19, the J call TRBJ2-5; a possible D gene is TRBD1 (6 bases). V lost 5 bases to trimming and J lost 2 bases, with 12 bases between them. Germline CDR1 reads LNHDA; CDR2 reads SQIVND (reference sequence). CDR3 size: 14 residues. CDR3 in amino acids: CASSPGTLQETQYF. The DNA of the CDR3 is TGTGCCAGTAGTCCGGGGACACTTCAAGAGACCCAGTACTTC.

V gene TRBV28 combines with J gene TRBJ1-5; D not resolved. CDR1 MDHEN and CDR2 SYDVKM come from the germline V gene. The V end was cut by 4 bases, the J end by 1 base, with 14 bases between. The CDR3 consists of 16 residues. This chain's CDR3 is CASSSPAGWSNQPQHF. CDR3 DNA: TGTGCCAGCAGTTCCCCGGCAGGTTGGAGCAATCAGCCCCAGCATTTT.

The chain joins TRBV6-5 to TRBJ2-3, with TRBD2 matching 7 bases. The CDR3 has 14 residues. Losses at the gene ends were 2 bases for V and 4 bases for J; bases not matched to a gene: 3. Germline V gives CDR1 MNHEY, CDR2 SVGAGI. The CDR3 sequence is CASSYGGEADTQYF. CDR3 sequence (DNA): TGTGCCAGCAGTTACGGGGGGGAAGCAGATACGCAGTATTTT.

This chain joins TRBV10-3 and TRBJ1-5, with 10 bases lining up with TRBD1. This CDR3 contains 15 residues. After removal of 3 bases from V and 7 bases from J, the junction contained 6 bases not matched to a gene. Germline CDR1 ENHRY, CDR2 SYGVKD. In DNA form, the CDR3 reads TGTGCCATCAGTGAAGACAGGGGGCTAGGGCAGCCCCAGCATTTT. As protein: CAISEDRGLGQPQHF.

The V and J genes are TRBV19 and TRBJ2-5; TRBD1 matches at 8 bases. The length of the CDR3 is 15 residues. J was trimmed by 4 bases and V by 3 bases; bases with no gene match: 7. Germline CDR1 reads LNHDA; CDR2 reads SQIVND (reference sequence). The CDR3 region has the DNA TGTGCCAGTAGTATCCGGGACAGGTTTTCAGAGACCCAGTACTTC. It specifies CASSIRDRFSETQYF.

J is TRBJ1-3 and V is TRBV29-1; TRBD1 is a possible D gene (5 bases). The CDR3 contains 15 residues. Trimming cost V 7 bases and J 0 bases, with 16 bases left between them. Germline lookup yields CDR1 SQVTM and CDR2 ANQGSEA. In DNA form, the CDR3 reads TGCAGCGGCCAGGGCTTTCCCTCCTCTGGAAACACCATATATTTT. Amino acids: CSGQGFPSSGNTIYF.

The chain recombines TRBV5-6 with TRBJ2-6; D might be TRBD2 (5 bases). The CDR3 sequence is 17 residues long. CDR1 SGHDT and CDR2 YYEEEE come from the germline V gene. V lost 0 bases and J lost 0, with 10 bases in between. The CDR3 sequence is CASSLDGVYSGANVLTF. DNA of the CDR3: TGTGCCAGCAGCTTGGACGGGGTTTACTCTGGGGCCAACGTCCTGACTTTC. Supplemented by reference TRBV5-6 and TRBJ2-6, the full variable domain reads DAGVTQSPTHLIKTRGQQVTLRCSPKSGHDTVSWYQQALGQGPQFIFQYYEEEERQRGNFPDRFSGHQFPNYSSELNVNALLLGDSALYLCASSLDGVYSGANVLTFGAGSRLTVL.

This clone has a single count. CDR3 sequence reads: CAWSVRGARADEQYF. CDR3 nucleotide sequence: TGTGCCTGGAGTGTACGGGGGGCGAGGGCTGACGAGCAGTACTTC. J is TRBJ2-7 and V is TRBV30; a weak D match, TRBD2 (7 bases). V was clipped by 0 bases and J by 5 bases, with 17 bases between them. The length of the CDR3 is 15 residues. CDR1 is GTSNPN and CDR2 is SVGIG in the germline V gene (reference sequence).

The chain has TRBV27 and TRBJ2-5, with D uncertain. Trimming left V 3 bases short and J 4 bases short, with 15 bases between. Germline values: CDR1 MNHEY, CDR2 SMNVEV (reference sequence). The CDR3 has 15 amino acids. In DNA form, the CDR3 reads TGTGCCAGCAGTTTTGCAGTCGGCAGGCTAGAGACCCAGTACTTC. Translation: CASSFAVGRLETQYF.

This sequence joins TRBV18 and TRBJ1-3, with D hard to call. This CDR3 comprises 15 residues. Trimming left V 2 bases short and J 0 bases short, with 8 bases between. From germline, CDR1 is KGHSH and CDR2 LQKENI. Here the CDR3 reads CASSPGGSSGNTIYF. The CDR3, as DNA: TGTGCCAGCTCACCAGGTGGTAGCTCTGGAAACACCATATATTTT.

This clone was seen only once. This chain joins TRBV6-1 and TRBJ2-1; D is unclear. V was clipped by 0 bases and J by 4 bases, with 7 bases between them. The germline V gene encodes CDR1 MNHNS and CDR2 SASEGT. The CDR3 contains 14 residues. In DNA, the CDR3 is TGTGCCAGCAGTGAAGCCCGAGGTTACAATGAGCAGTTCTTC. It yields the protein CASSEARGYNEQFF.

The chain employs TRBV24-1 and TRBJ1-1; D may be TRBD1 (6 bases). Germline V gives CDR1 KGHDR, CDR2 SFDVKD. V was clipped by 2 bases and J by 3 bases, with 12 bases between them. The CDR3 sequence is 15 residues long. This chain's CDR3 is CATSDSRKGDTEAFF. In nucleotides, the CDR3 is TGTGCCACCAGTGATTCGCGAAAGGGGGACACTGAAGCTTTCTTT.

This sequence joins TRBV7-2 and TRBJ2-2, with D possibly TRBD1 on 6 matching bases. Per the germline V gene, CDR1 is SGHTA and CDR2 is FQGNSA. V was clipped by 3 bases and J by 4 bases, with 12 bases between them. The CDR3 runs to 15 residues. CDR3 sequence: CASSFRDKFTGELFF. In nucleotides, the CDR3 is TGTGCCAGCAGCTTCCGGGACAAGTTCACCGGGGAGCTGTTTTTT.

The V and J genes are TRBV18 and TRBJ1-2, with D possibly matching TRBD1 (5 bases). Germline CDR1 and CDR2: KGHSH and LQKENI. The CDR3 totals 13 residues. V lost 3 bases, J lost 9 bases, and 14 bases lay in between. CDR3 bases: TGTGCCAGCTCACCGGGCAGGGTTGAGCGCTACACCTTC. Its protein is CASSPGRVERYTF.

This rearrangement joins TRBV28 to TRBJ2-7, with TRBD2 matching over 7 bases. The CDR3 has 13 amino acids. With V trimmed by 6 bases and J by 2 bases, 4 bases remained unmatched. Germline values: CDR1 MDHEN, CDR2 SYDVKM. The CDR3 nucleotides read TGTGCCAGCAGAATAGCGGGCGCCTACGAGCAGTACTTC. Amino acids: CASRIAGAYEQYF.

V usage is TRBV3-1 (or the pseudogene TRBV3-2) and J usage is TRBJ2-5, with a possible D match to TRBD2 (6 bases). The germline gives CDR1 LGHDT, CDR2 YNNKEL (reference sequence). The CDR3 runs 15 residues. Trimming took off 1 base at V and 5 bases at J, with 14 bases between the two ends. The CDR3 DNA sequence: TGTGCCAGCAGCCAAGGGGGGGACCGTCCCGAGACCCAGTACTTC. Translating it yields CASSQGGDRPETQYF.